Following are 10 T cell receptor beta chains from one sample sequenced in a study of blood T cell repertoires in COVID-19. Assay: immunoSEQ multiplex PCR; the TCRdb copy retains only in-frame clones and omits some. The sample lists about 480,000 clones; about 91% were seen once. Sequencing was done on a sample of peripheral blood. All receptors derive from a woman in her fifties or sixties with COVID-19, enrolled during active disease.

This chain joins TRBV4-2 and TRBJ2-7, with 8 bases aligning to TRBD1. Per the germline V gene, CDR1 is LGHNA and CDR2 is YNFKEQ. The V and J ends lost 3 bases and 0 bases, in that order; junction bases with no gene match: 4. CDR3 length equals 15 residues. The CDR3 coding sequence is TGTGCCAGCAGCCAGGGACAGGCGAGCTCCTACGAGCAGTACTTC. Its protein product is CASSQGQASSYEQYF.

V is TRBV23-1 and J is TRBJ1-2; D unclear. TRBV23-1 is an ORF for which the function is uncertain. The V end was cut by 0 bases, the J end by 8 bases, with 16 bases between. CDR3 size: 15 residues. The CDR3 nucleotides read TGCGCCAGCAGTCAATCTTGGGTGCAGGTTCACGGCTACACCTTC. Translation: CASSQSWVQVHGYTF.

The chain joins TRBV11-2 to TRBJ1-2, with 7 nucleotides matching TRBD1. Germline lookup yields CDR1 SGHAT and CDR2 FQNNGV. This CDR3 is built from 15 residues. The V gene end was trimmed by 6 bases and the J gene end by 7 bases; junction bases not matched to a gene: 14. The CDR3 loop reads CASSQGTARLFGYTF. The CDR3 nucleotides are TGTGCCAGCAGTCAAGGGACAGCCCGCCTATTTGGCTACACCTTC.

Written as DNA, the CDR3 is TGTGCCAGCAGTGAACGACAGAATAATTCACCCCTCCACTTT. Protein product: CASSERQNNSPLHF. The V and J genes are TRBV2 and TRBJ1-6; D perhaps matches TRBD1 (5 bases). Looked up from germline, CDR1 is SNHLY and CDR2 is FYNNEI. The ends were cut back, 2 bases at V and 5 bases at J, with 7 bases in the middle. The length of the CDR3 is 14 residues.

A single count supports this clone. This CDR3 is CASSQEETRRTSYEQYF. The CDR3 nucleotides are TGCGCCAGCAGCCAAGAAGAGACTAGAAGAACCTCCTACGAGCAGTACTTC. This chain joins TRBV4-1 and TRBJ2-7; D is possibly TRBD2 (6 bases). The length of the CDR3 is 17 residues. Germline CDR1 reads MGHRA; CDR2 reads YSYEKL. Trimming removed 0 bases from V and 0 bases from J, with 15 bases in between.

The chain employs TRBV12-3 or TRBV12-4 and TRBJ1-2; D is undetermined. This CDR3 spans 13 amino acids. The germline V and J ends were trimmed by 4 bases and 6 bases, with 12 bases remaining between them. CDR3 sequence reads: CASSSFRVDGYTF. CDR3 nucleotides: TGTGCCAGCAGTTCCTTCCGGGTGGATGGCTACACCTTC.

The V gene is TRBV7-9, the J gene TRBJ2-1; 10 nucleotides agree with TRBD2. The germline V gene has CDR1 SEHNR and CDR2 FQNEAQ (reference sequence). The CDR3 has 15 residues. After removal of 4 bases from V and 2 bases from J, the junction contained 2 bases not matched to a gene. The CDR3 spells CASSSSGGPYNEQFF. CDR3 nucleotide sequence: TGTGCCAGCAGCTCTAGCGGGGGCCCCTACAATGAGCAGTTCTTC.

J is TRBJ1-3 and V is TRBV4-1; TRBD1 is a possible D gene (6 bases). V shed 1 base and J shed 0 bases, with 10 bases lying between them. The germline gives CDR1 MGHRA, CDR2 YSYEKL. The CDR3 extends over 16 amino acids. The CDR3 protein is CASSQGQAYSGNTIYF. CDR3 bases: TGCGCCAGCAGCCAAGGACAGGCCTACTCTGGAAACACCATATATTTT.

The chain combines TRBV7-8 with TRBJ1-1, with D perhaps TRBD1 (5 bases). Trimming left V 1 base short and J 5 bases short, with 17 bases between. The CDR3 runs 16 residues. Per the germline V gene, CDR1 is SGHVS and CDR2 is FQNEAQ. CDR3 residues: CASSLGMGTGGTEAFF. Written as DNA, the CDR3 is TGTGCCAGCAGCTTAGGAATGGGGACCGGAGGGACTGAAGCTTTCTTT. The whole variable domain, filled in from reference TRBV7-8 and TRBJ1-1, reads GAGVSQSPRYKVAKRGQDVALRCDPISGHVSLFWYQQALGQGPEFLTYFQNEAQLDKSGLPSDRFFAERPEGSVSTLKIQRTQQEDSAVYLCASSLGMGTGGTEAFFGQGTRLTVV.

V and J are TRBV27 and TRBJ1-2; 8 nucleotides line up with TRBD1. The CDR3 consists of 14 residues. Germline CDR1 is MNHEY and CDR2 is SMNVEV (reference sequence). V lost 5 bases and J lost 7; bases outside the gene matches: 9. In DNA, the CDR3 is TGTGCCAGCAGTCGACTGGGACAGGAAGTTGGCTACACCTTC. Its translation is CASSRLGQEVGYTF.